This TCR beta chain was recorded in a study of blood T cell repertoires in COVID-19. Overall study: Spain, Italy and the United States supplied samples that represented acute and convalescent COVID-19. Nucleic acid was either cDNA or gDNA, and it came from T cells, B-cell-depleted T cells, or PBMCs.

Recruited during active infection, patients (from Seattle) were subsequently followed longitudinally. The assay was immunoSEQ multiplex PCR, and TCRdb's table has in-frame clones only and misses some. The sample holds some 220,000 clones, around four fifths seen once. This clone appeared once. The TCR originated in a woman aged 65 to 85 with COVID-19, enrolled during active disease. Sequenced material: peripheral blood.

The DNA for the CDR3 is TGTGCCAGCATCCGACAGACGACCGGGGAGCTGTTTTTT. It is translated as CASIRQTTGELFF. V is TRBV2 and J is TRBJ2-2, with a possible D match to TRBD1 (5 bases). Trimming cost V 7 bases and J 5 bases, with 11 bases left between them. The CDR3 is 13 residues long. CDR1 SNHLY and CDR2 FYNNEI come from the germline V gene.